The clone carrying this TCR beta chain has a handful of counts. The antigen is unknown. CDR3 length: 14 amino acids. Germline V CDR1 and CDR2: SNHLY, FYNNEI. The V end lost 3 bases, the J end lost 1 base, and 7 bases lay between the germline ends. The sample belongs to a study of T cells in localized non-small cell lung cancer. Measured with immunoSEQ multiplex PCR; TCRdb has only the in-frame clones, and not every one. The sample holds about 11,000 clones, 80% to 90% seen once. The study, taken as a whole, reports: Analysis by sequencing included only one tumor region, so heterogeneity remains possible.

The starting material was peripheral blood mononuclear cells, obtained before any cancer treatment. The chain is built from TRBV2 and TRBJ1-3, with no clear D. The source of this sequence is a female donor of 60 years or more with stage II lung adenocarcinoma. CDR3 bases: TGTGCCAGCAGTGACAGTTGGTCTGGAAACACCATATATTTT. This gives the protein CASSDSWSGNTIYF. Drawing the rest from reference TRBV2 and TRBJ1-3, the complete variable domain is EPEVTQTPSHQVTQMGQEVILRCVPISNHLYFYWYRQILGQKVEFLVSFYNNEISEKSEIFDDQFSVERPDGSNFTLKIRSTKLEDSAMYFCASSDSWSGNTIYFGEGSWLTVV.